This paragraph covers one T cell receptor (beta chain) sequence. The CDR3 runs to 15 residues. Generated by immunoSEQ multiplex PCR, the TCRdb table keeps only in-frame clones and is missing some. Altogether about 230,000 clones are present, 65% to 85% being singletons, with the ten largest covering about 27%. This entry comes from a study of blood T cell repertoires in COVID-19. Study-level information: Spain, Italy and the United States supplied samples that represented acute and convalescent COVID-19.

V usage is TRBV21-1 and J usage is TRBJ2-2; the D call in the table, TRBD2, was not verified against the DNA. TRBV21-1 is termed a pseudogene. The receptor was derived from a man aged 35 to 55 with acute or convalescent COVID-19. The sequencing sample was made of peripheral blood. The DNA for the CDR3 is TGTGCCAGCAGCCGTGAAGCGTCGAACACCGGGGAGCTGTTTTTT. As protein: CASSREASNTGELFF.